Listed here are 25 T cell receptor beta chains from one sample, sequenced in a study of T-cell memory formation after mild COVID-19 (dated by TCRdb to the early 2020s). Receptor amplification or capture employed 5' RACE. Sequencing instrument: Illumina NovaSeq 6000. TCRdb's own reprocessing of the public reads used fastp at Q25 and MiXCR and kept productive beta chains. Rows are unified per CDR3 protein, each entry keeping the most common DNA and genes. The sample records more than 350,000 distinct CDR3 sequences, 15% to 20% of which are singletons. Together, the top ten hold roughly 21% of the sample. The sample comprised PBMCs or a T cell subset sorted from them (not recorded which). The receptors were gathered from a man aged 18 to 35 who had mild COVID-19 (a few samples of this study predate the infection). The sample titles of this study are shuffled in the database, so cell type and time point are left out; the donor was told from shared clones.

This clonotype was recorded a few times. The DNA for the CDR3 is TGCAGTGCTCGACTGGGGACGGCTCCTGTCTACACCTTC. Its protein is CSARLGTAPVYTF. The chain links TRBV20-1 to TRBJ1-2; tentatively, D is TRBD1 (5 bases). Germline V gives CDR1 DFQATT, CDR2 SNEGSKA (reference sequence). The CDR3 has 13 amino acids. Trimming left V 5 bases short and J 10 bases short, with 20 bases between.

V usage is TRBV18 and J usage is TRBJ1-6, with TRBD1 matching over 7 bases. Germline V gene sequence: CDR1 KGHSH, CDR2 LQKENI. J lost 10 bases, V lost 9 bases, and 6 bases had no gene match. The CDR3 loop spans 12 amino acids. The CDR3 loop is CASGDSSSPLHF. CDR3 nucleotide sequence: TGTGCCAGTGGGGACAGCTCCTCACCCCTCCACTTT. The variable domain in full, completed from reference TRBV18 and TRBJ1-6, reads NAGVMQNPRHLVRRRGQEARLRCSPMKGHSHVYWYRQLPEEGLKFMVYLQKENIIDESGMPKERFSAEFPKEGPSILRIQQVVRGDSAAYFCASGDSSSPLHFGNGTRLTVT.

In DNA form, the CDR3 reads TGTGCCATCAGACCCGGGGACAGGGGGCCCTACGAGCAGTACTTC. Translation: CAIRPGDRGPYEQYF. This chain joins TRBV10-3 and TRBJ2-7; 12 nucleotides line up with TRBD1. This CDR3 is 15 amino acids long. Germline assignment: CDR1 ENHRY and CDR2 SYGVKD. Germline trimming cut 6 bases from V and 2 bases from J; bases unmatched to any gene: 5.

CDR3 amino acids: CASRTGTDSPNEQFF. For the CDR3, the DNA is TGTGCCAGCAGAACAGGGACGGACAGCCCGAATGAGCAGTTCTTC. The chain has TRBV7-2 and TRBJ2-1; a weak D match, TRBD1 (6 bases). CDR3 length: 15 residues. Between the trimmed V and J ends, which lost 6 bases and 7 bases, there was a span of 19 bases. Per the germline V gene, CDR1 is SGHTA and CDR2 is FQGNSA.

This chain connects TRBV29-1 to TRBJ1-2; D is unresolved. This CDR3 has 10 amino acids. V was shortened by 6 bases and J by 8 bases, with 10 bases between the two germline ends. Per the germline V gene, CDR1 is SQVTM and CDR2 is ANQGSEA. CDR3 sequence: CSVRKDGYTF. CDR3 DNA sequence: TGCAGCGTCCGGAAAGACGGCTACACCTTC.

V and J are TRBV4-1 and TRBJ2-7; either TRBD1 or TRBD2 may fit D (5 bases each). Germline CDR1 and CDR2: MGHRA and YSYEKL. This CDR3 is built from 16 residues. V lost 2 bases and J 4 bases, leaving 18 bases between the germline ends. The CDR3 DNA reads as TGCGCCAGCAGCCAAAACATGGGGGACCGGGGATACGAGCAGTACTTC. Residues: CASSQNMGDRGYEQYF.

This rearrangement joins TRBV4-1 to TRBJ1-1, with D uncertain. V was trimmed by 1 base and J by 1 base, leaving 13 bases between them. CDR3 size: 16 residues. CDR1 and CDR2 from the germline V gene are MGHRA and YSYEKL. The chain's CDR3 is CASSQAQVGKNTEAFF. DNA for the CDR3: TGCGCCAGCAGCCAAGCCCAGGTAGGGAAGAACACTGAAGCTTTCTTT.

The table lists this clonotype with a few counts. The chain's CDR3 is CASSEIAGEQYV. The CDR3 DNA is TGTGCCAGCAGTGAAATTGCGGGGGAGCAGTACGTC. J is TRBJ2-7 and V is TRBV2; D is possibly TRBD2 (6 bases). Trimming pared 2 bases from V and 7 bases from J, leaving 9 bases between. In germline, CDR1 is SNHLY, CDR2 FYNNEI. CDR3 size: 12 residues.

The J gene is TRBJ2-7, the V gene TRBV27; TRBD2 agrees at 9 bases. The germline CDR1 and CDR2 sequences are MNHEY and SMNVEV (reference sequence). V shed 6 bases, J shed 2 bases, and the junction held 5 bases outside the gene matches. The CDR3 sequence is 14 residues long. The CDR3: CASSVAGATYEQYV. For the CDR3, the DNA is TGTGCCAGCAGCGTAGCGGGGGCGACCTACGAGCAGTACGTC.

V and J are TRBV20-1 and TRBJ2-3; 12 bases align to TRBD2. This CDR3 has 15 amino acids. V dropped 6 bases and J dropped 5; count of bases not matched to a gene: 9. CDR1 is DFQATT, CDR2 SNEGSKA, per germline (reference sequence). CDR3: CSAPPSGGARDTQYF. The CDR3, as DNA: TGCAGTGCACCACCTAGCGGGGGGGCCAGAGATACGCAGTATTTT.

There are a few counts of this clonotype. The chain has TRBV4-2 and TRBJ2-1, with D hard to call. The CDR3 length is 15 residues. Trimming took 8 bases from V and 8 from J, leaving 22 bases between them. Germline-derived CDR1 and CDR2 are LGHNA and YNFKEQ. CDR3 loop: CASPSVDPGQDEQFF. The CDR3 nucleotides read TGTGCCAGCCCTTCCGTCGATCCAGGCCAGGATGAGCAGTTCTTC.

This chain connects TRBV6-1 to TRBJ2-1; 8 bases are shared with TRBD1. The CDR3 runs to 15 residues. After removal of 5 bases from V and 5 bases from J, the junction contained 8 bases not matched to a gene. Germline CDR1 is MNHNS and CDR2 is SASEGT. Here the CDR3 reads CASSPRDRMNNEQFF. The CDR3 bases are TGTGCCAGCAGTCCCCGGGACAGGATGAACAATGAGCAGTTCTTC.

The chain links TRBV19 to TRBJ2-3; unclear D gene. V lost 5 bases, J lost 7 bases, and 13 bases lay in between. CDR3 length: 13 amino acids. Germline CDR1 LNHDA, CDR2 SQIVND (reference sequence). The CDR3 here is CASSPLALNTQYF. As DNA, the CDR3 is TGTGCCAGTAGTCCGCTCGCCTTGAATACGCAGTATTTT.

The CDR3 loop reads CASSRVDEQFF. CDR3 in DNA: TGCGCCAGCAGTAGGGTGGATGAGCAGTTCTTC. The V gene is TRBV5-1, the J gene TRBJ2-1, with unresolved D. CDR1 and CDR2 (germline): SGHRS, YFSETQ. This CDR3 region has 11 residues. V gave up 5 bases and J gave up 8 bases, with 8 bases separating them.

DNA for the CDR3: TGCGCCAGCAGCGTGATCGGGGGAGACTATGGCTACACCTTC. The encoded protein is CASSVIGGDYGYTF. The chain carries TRBV5-1 and TRBJ1-2; a weak D match, TRBD1 (5 bases). CDR1 is SGHRS, CDR2 YFSETQ, per germline. V was cut by 4 bases and J by 3 bases, with 13 bases left in between. The CDR3 is 14 amino acids.

This clonotype was detected only a few times. The chain combines TRBV12-3 or TRBV12-4 with TRBJ1-3, with D uncertain. Deletions cut 6 bases from V and 2 bases from J, with 14 bases between. The CDR3 loop spans 15 amino acids. The DNA of the CDR3 is TGTGCCAGCAGCCGCGACACTGACACTGGAAACACCATATATTTT. As protein: CASSRDTDTGNTIYF.

The V gene is TRBV4-2, the J gene TRBJ2-1, with TRBD2 identical over 10 bases. In germline, CDR1 is LGHNA, CDR2 YNFKEQ. The CDR3 spans 15 residues. V was pared by 0 bases and J by 10 bases, with 6 bases of the junction left unmatched. The CDR3, as DNA: TGTGCCAGCAGCCAAGAACCGGGACTAGCGAGAGAGCAGTTCTTC. This translates into CASSQEPGLAREQFF.

CDR3 sequence reads: CASSETDRELVGYTF. Here the CDR3 DNA reads TGTGCCAGCTCAGAGACGGACAGGGAATTGGTTGGCTACACCTTC. This chain joins TRBV18 and TRBJ1-2; 8 bases align to TRBD1. The CDR3 consists of 15 residues. With V trimmed by 5 bases and J by 7 bases, 12 bases remained unmatched. Germline V lookup: CDR1 KGHSH, CDR2 LQKENI. Full variable domain (rest looked up from reference TRBV18 and TRBJ1-2): NAGVMQNPRHLVRRRGQEARLRCSPMKGHSHVYWYRQLPEEGLKFMVYLQKENIIDESGMPKERFSAEFPKEGPSILRIQQVVRGDSAAYFCASSETDRELVGYTFGSGTRLTVV.

J is TRBJ1-2 and V is TRBV7-2; D gene ambiguous. Germline V gives CDR1 SGHTA, CDR2 FQGNSA. V was shortened by 1 base and J by 8 bases, with 11 bases between the two germline ends. This CDR3 has 13 amino acids. CDR3 in DNA: TGTGCCAGCAGCTTAGGAAGGACGCGGGGCTACACCTTC. Amino acid sequence: CASSLGRTRGYTF.

Ten or more counts support this clonotype. The chain has TRBV6-5 and TRBJ2-3; D is unclear. Per germline, CDR1 MNHEY and CDR2 SVGAGI. V lost 4 bases and J lost 7, with 9 bases in between. This CDR3 comprises 12 residues. CDR3 protein: CASSSIEYTQYF. The CDR3 DNA reads as TGTGCCAGCAGTTCGATTGAGTATACGCAGTATTTT.

The table lists this clonotype with many counts. This chain joins TRBV7-3 and TRBJ2-5; tentatively, D is TRBD2 (5 bases). The CDR3 contains 13 residues. The V gene's germline CDR1 is SGHTA and CDR2 FQGTGA. With 6 bases removed from V and 5 bases from J, the gap between germline ends came to 13 bases. CDR3 residues: CASSPGLLETQYF. The CDR3 coding sequence is TGTGCCAGCAGTCCCGGACTTTTGGAGACCCAGTACTTC.

The J gene is TRBJ2-1, the V gene TRBV7-9; TRBD1 aligns across 8 bases. The germline V gene has CDR1 SEHNR and CDR2 FQNEAQ (reference sequence). The CDR3 length is 13 residues. The V and J ends lost 5 bases and 15 bases, in that order; junction bases with no gene match: 12. The CDR3 loop is CASSPRTGRRRFF. CDR3 nucleotides: TGTGCCAGCAGCCCCCGGACAGGGAGGAGGAGGTTCTTC.

Only a few counts were recorded for this clonotype. For the CDR3, the DNA is TGTGCCAGCAGCCAAGATATTATAGGACTAGCGGGGGCCGTAACAGATACGCAGTATTTT. Translation gives CASSQDIIGLAGAVTDTQYF. V gene TRBV3-1 combines with J gene TRBJ2-3; 13 bases match TRBD2. CDR3 length equals 20 residues. CDR1 is LGHDT and CDR2 is YNNKEL in the germline V gene (reference sequence). J gave up 3 bases and V 0 bases, and 12 bases lay outside the gene matches.

The chain couples TRBV6-2 or TRBV6-3 to TRBJ2-2; D gene uncertain. V shed 4 bases and J shed 4 bases, with 16 bases lying between them. Germline-derived CDR1 and CDR2 are MNHEY and SVGEGT. The CDR3 consists of 16 residues. CDR3 residues: CASSSTRAPATGELFF. The CDR3 region has the DNA TGTGCCAGCAGTTCGACTCGGGCCCCGGCCACCGGGGAGCTGTTTTTT.

Written as DNA, the CDR3 is TGTGCCAGCAGCCAACTCGCCGTCCGCACAGATACGCAGTATTTT. Amino acids: CASSQLAVRTDTQYF. The chain combines TRBV7-9 with TRBJ2-3; D remains ambiguous. Per germline, CDR1 SEHNR and CDR2 FQNEAQ (reference sequence). The CDR3 length is 15 residues. Trimming removed 5 bases from V and 1 base from J, with 13 bases in between.